What follows are 22 T cell receptor beta chains derived from one specimen sequenced in a study of blood T cell repertoires in COVID-19 (dated by TCRdb to about 2020). The method behind the library was the immunoSEQ multiplex PCR assay. Sourced from immuneACCESS, this table was stored by TCRdb with only in-frame sequences that have V and J called. A share of the clones is absent; for the studies checked, an unresolved V gene accounts for under half, and the remainder has no known explanation. The sample records 50,000 to 80,000 clones, about 90% of which are singletons. Over 1.2% of the sample is held by the ten biggest clonotypes. Material: peripheral blood. The receptors derive from a man aged 55 to 69 with acute or convalescent COVID-19.

V usage is TRBV2 and J usage is TRBJ1-4; D possibly corresponds to TRBD1 (5 bases). V gave up 6 bases and J gave up 6 bases, with 8 bases separating them. The CDR3 runs to 12 residues. Germline values: CDR1 SNHLY, CDR2 FYNNEI. CDR3 sequence (DNA): TGTGCCAGCAGAGGGGTCGATGAAAAACTGTTTTTT. Protein product: CASRGVDEKLFF. Full variable domain (rest looked up from reference TRBV2 and TRBJ1-4): EPEVTQTPSHQVTQMGQEVILRCVPISNHLYFYWYRQILGQKVEFLVSFYNNEISEKSEIFDDQFSVERPDGSNFTLKIRSTKLEDSAMYFCASRGVDEKLFFGSGTQLSVL.

This clone was seen just once. The rearrangement links TRBV27 to TRBJ2-7, with D unresolved. Germline V lookup: CDR1 MNHEY, CDR2 SMNVEV (reference sequence). The V end lost 5 bases, the J end lost 6 bases, and 14 bases lay between the germline ends. The CDR3 runs to 13 residues. The CDR3 nucleotides read TGTGCCAGCAGTCCCTATCCCGGTGGCGAGCAGTACTTC. Its translation: CASSPYPGGEQYF.

The chain is built from TRBV7-3 and TRBJ2-3, with 10 positions matching TRBD2. Germline V gene lookup returns CDR1 SGHTA and CDR2 FQGTGA. The CDR3 extends over 20 amino acids. V lost 1 base to trimming and J lost 1 base; unmatched junction nucleotides: 14. The CDR3 here is CASSLRAIGAGGQGTDTQYF. The CDR3 DNA is TGTGCCAGCAGCTTAAGGGCTATCGGAGCGGGGGGGCAAGGCACAGATACGCAGTATTTT. Together with reference TRBV7-3 and TRBJ2-3, the CDR3 gives the full variable domain: GAGVSQTPSNKVTEKGKYVELRCDPISGHTALYWYRQSLGQGPEFLIYFQGTGAADDSGLPNDRFFAVRPEGSVSTLKIQRTERGDSAVYLCASSLRAIGAGGQGTDTQYFGPGTRLTVL.

The genes are TRBV29-1 and TRBJ2-5; TRBD2 aligns across 14 bases. This CDR3 has 15 residues. The junction had 7 bases not matched to a gene; V was cut back by 6 bases and J by 4 bases. In germline, CDR1 is SQVTM, CDR2 ANQGSEA. CDR3 sequence reads: CSVTTSGGARETQYF. The CDR3 coding sequence is TGCAGCGTGACGACTAGCGGGGGGGCCAGAGAGACCCAGTACTTC.

The chain employs TRBV12-3 or TRBV12-4 and TRBJ1-2, with D possibly matching TRBD1 (5 bases). The V gene lost 1 base and the J gene lost 6 bases, with 9 bases spanning the gap. The CDR3 totals 13 residues. CDR3 residues: CASSLVPGHGYTF. The CDR3 DNA follows: TGTGCCAGCAGTTTAGTCCCAGGGCATGGCTACACCTTC.

The gene calls are TRBV7-2 and TRBJ2-7, with 7 bases lining up with TRBD2. CDR3 size: 17 residues. Germline loops: CDR1 SGHTA, CDR2 FQGNSA. V was clipped by 4 bases and J by 0 bases; unmatched bases: 12. The chain's CDR3 is CASSSRFGGKSSYEQYF. The DNA of the CDR3 is TGTGCCAGCAGCTCCCGGTTCGGGGGGAAGAGCTCCTACGAGCAGTACTTC.

The chain combines TRBV5-1 with TRBJ2-7; 7 bases line up with TRBD2. Germline assignment: CDR1 SGHRS and CDR2 YFSETQ. The CDR3 sequence is 15 residues long. The trim removed 3 bases at V and 0 bases at J, leaving 6 bases unmatched. CDR3 nucleotide sequence: TGCGCCAGCAGCTACGGACGGACTAGCTCCTACGAGCAGTACTTC. It translates to CASSYGRTSSYEQYF.

This clone was detected only once. The chain is built from TRBV7-6 and TRBJ2-7; TRBD2 might be the D (5 bases). CDR3 size: 16 residues. V lost 1 base and J lost 3, with 16 bases in between. CDR1 is SGHVS and CDR2 is FNYEAQ in the germline V gene. The CDR3 DNA reads TGTGCCAGCAGCTTAGGGCTTGGGCACGGAGGCTACGAGCAGTACTTC. It yields the protein CASSLGLGHGGYEQYF.

The chain uses TRBV4-1 and TRBJ1-2, with TRBD1 matching over 8 bases. The CDR3 spans 17 residues. Trimming removed 2 bases from V and 2 bases from J; junction bases left unmatched: 10. Germline loops: CDR1 MGHRA, CDR2 YSYEKL. The DNA of the CDR3 is TGCGCCAGCAGCCAAATTCGACAGGGGACGCCAAACTATGGCTACACCTTC. It is translated as CASSQIRQGTPNYGYTF.

V usage is TRBV6-5 and J usage is TRBJ2-1; maybe TRBD2 (6 bases). Trimming shortened V by 10 bases and J by 10 bases, and 17 bases separated the two germline ends. The germline CDR1 and CDR2 sequences are MNHEY and SVGAGI. The CDR3 runs 12 residues. The DNA for the CDR3 is TGTGCCACAAGGATGGCGGGGCTGGAGCAGTTCTTC. It translates to CATRMAGLEQFF.

The rearrangement uses TRBV7-2 and TRBJ2-6, with unresolved D. V dropped 10 bases and J dropped 3 bases, with 10 bases sitting between them. This CDR3 spans 13 amino acids. Germline V CDR1 and CDR2: SGHTA, FQGNSA. The CDR3 sequence is CATRPGGANVLTF. As DNA, the CDR3 is TGTGCCACCCGGCCGGGTGGGGCCAACGTCCTGACTTTC.

The gene calls are TRBV5-6 and TRBJ2-4; TRBD1 might be the D (5 bases). The V gene's germline CDR1 is SGHDT and CDR2 YYEEEE. V shed 2 bases and J shed 9 bases, with 6 bases lying between them. The CDR3 extends over 11 amino acids. The chain's CDR3 is CASSFDSIQYF. Here the CDR3 DNA reads TGTGCCAGCAGCTTTGACAGCATTCAGTACTTC.

The V call is TRBV12-3 or TRBV12-4, the J call TRBJ1-2; 9 bases agree with TRBD1. The trim removed 6 bases at V and 6 bases at J, leaving 2 bases unmatched. This CDR3 is 12 amino acids long. The CDR3: CASSRTGDGYTF. Here the CDR3 DNA reads TGTGCCAGCAGCAGGACAGGGGATGGCTACACCTTC.

V is TRBV2 and J is TRBJ2-1; a weak D match, TRBD2 (5 bases). V lost 2 bases and J lost 8, with 16 bases in between. The CDR3 runs to 15 residues. Germline V CDR1 and CDR2: SNHLY, FYNNEI. This CDR3 reads CASSESSWAGDEQFF. The CDR3 DNA reads TGTGCCAGCAGTGAAAGTAGTTGGGCCGGGGATGAGCAGTTCTTC. Based on the CDR3 plus reference TRBV2 and TRBJ2-1, the full variable domain is EPEVTQTPSHQVTQMGQEVILRCVPISNHLYFYWYRQILGQKVEFLVSFYNNEISEKSEIFDDQFSVERPDGSNFTLKIRSTKLEDSAMYFCASSESSWAGDEQFFGPGTRLTVL.

J is TRBJ1-4 and V is TRBV5-1, with 7 bases fitting TRBD1. This CDR3 is 16 amino acids long. V lost 0 bases, J lost 6 bases, and 8 bases stayed unmatched. Germline values: CDR1 SGHRS, CDR2 YFSETQ. The CDR3 nucleotides are TGCGCCAGCAGCTTGGGTGAGACAGGGAGGCATGAAAAACTGTTTTTT. This codes for CASSLGETGRHEKLFF.

The V and J genes are TRBV30 and TRBJ1-2; 7 bases map to TRBD1. The CDR3 loop spans 14 amino acids. CDR1 and CDR2 from the germline V gene are GTSNPN and SVGIG (reference sequence). V shed 0 bases and J 0 bases; nucleotides not matched to a gene: 1. CDR3 nucleotide sequence: TGTGCCTGGAGTGTGACAGGGACTAACTATGGCTACACCTTC. The encoded protein is CAWSVTGTNYGYTF.

The V call is TRBV19, the J call TRBJ2-1, with 8 bases matching TRBD2. CDR1 is LNHDA, CDR2 SQIVND, per germline (reference sequence). The CDR3 runs to 18 residues. The J segment lost 0 bases and the V segment lost 3 bases, leaving 10 bases of the junction unmatched. CDR3 protein: CASSIIRRGASSYNEQFF. DNA of the CDR3: TGTGCCAGTAGTATTATCCGGCGGGGGGCGAGCTCCTACAATGAGCAGTTCTTC.

The gene calls are TRBV30 and TRBJ2-7; possible D gene TRBD1, 5 bases. Between the trimmed V and J ends, which lost 1 base and 2 bases, there was a span of 9 bases. CDR3 length equals 13 residues. From germline, CDR1 is GTSNPN and CDR2 SVGIG (reference sequence). The CDR3, as DNA: TGTGCCTGGAGTGACAGGAATCCCTACGAGCAGTACTTC. This gives the protein CAWSDRNPYEQYF.

The chain combines TRBV19 with TRBJ1-6, with 8 bases identical to TRBD1. V shed 7 bases and J 10 bases; nucleotides not matched to a gene: 9. CDR3 length: 14 amino acids. Germline V gene data show CDR1 as LNHDA and CDR2 as SQIVND (reference sequence). CDR3 coding DNA: TGTGCCAGTAATTTCGGACAGGGAACCTCACCCCTCCACTTT. Protein: CASNFGQGTSPLHF.

The chain joins TRBV21-1 to TRBJ2-1; the DNA was not compared with TRBD2, the D call given in the table. TRBV21-1 is deemed a pseudogene. The CDR3 has 16 residues. The CDR3 sequence is CASSKCGPTAWNEQFF. CDR3 coding DNA: TGTGCCAGCAGCAAATGCGGGCCCACCGCATGGAATGAGCAGTTCTTC.

There are a few counts of this clone. V gene TRBV10-3 combines with J gene TRBJ1-2; maybe TRBD1 (5 bases). The CDR3 has 14 residues. The ends were cut back, 3 bases at V and 8 bases at J, with 16 bases in the middle. Per germline, CDR1 ENHRY and CDR2 SYGVKD. CDR3 protein: CAISDGGTASGYTF. CDR3 DNA: TGTGCCATCAGTGATGGGGGGACTGCGAGCGGCTACACCTTC.

The V and J genes are TRBV12-3 or TRBV12-4 and TRBJ1-1; no definite D call. The CDR3 runs to 11 residues. V lost 4 bases and J lost 5, with 5 bases in between. The CDR3 bases are TGTGCCAGCAGTTCCAGAACTGAAGCTTTCTTT. The encoded protein is CASSSRTEAFF.